One T cell receptor beta chain is described in this entry. Its target is unknown. This sample was included in a study of cytomegalovirus exposure and HLA in healthy donors. Regarding the study as a whole: With later analysis, a missense DCLRE1C variant became linked to TCR beta V- and J-gene trimming. A later analysis reported that several of the most significant clusters appeared to be linked to common viral pathogens, among them Epstein-Barr virus. DRB1 had the most TCR associations and HLA-C the fewest, a later analysis found, with rates varying by HLA locus.

The PCR employed 60 Vbeta primers together with 13 Jbeta primers. TCRdb keeps only in-frame clones here, not all; method: immunoSEQ multiplex PCR. The sample yields more than 50,000 clones, of which the top ten take up approximately 6.8%. This CDR3 region has 13 residues. The germline V gene has CDR1 MNHNS and CDR2 SASEGT. The V end was cut by 8 bases, the J end by 3 bases, with 12 bases between. Sequencing was carried out using PBMCs. This chain links TRBV6-1 with TRBJ2-3; maybe TRBD2 (6 bases). This receptor was identified in a middle-aged woman in good health and CMV-seronegative. The CDR3 region is CASEKGGTDTQYF. The DNA for the CDR3 is TGTGCCAGCGAGAAAGGAGGGACAGATACGCAGTATTTT.